The 5 T cell receptor beta chains reported below all come from one sample, sequenced in a study of blood T cell repertoires in COVID-19. Sequenced by immunoSEQ multiplex PCR; TCRdb stores in-frame clones only, minus some. The sample lists some 220,000 clones, roughly 80% occurring once. Sequenced material: peripheral blood. The receptors shown here come from a woman between 25 and 40 years old who had recovered from COVID-19.

This clone occurred once. CDR3: CASSQPLKTGELFF. The DNA for the CDR3 is TGCGCCAGCAGCCAACCCCTAAAGACCGGGGAGCTGTTTTTT. This chain links TRBV4-1 with TRBJ2-2, with no clear D. The CDR3 loop spans 14 amino acids. V dropped 2 bases and J dropped 5 bases, with 9 bases sitting between them. CDR1 and CDR2 (germline): MGHRA, YSYEKL.

The chain joins TRBV9 to TRBJ2-2, with a weak D call TRBD2 (5 bases). The CDR3 is 15 residues long. CDR1 is SGDLS and CDR2 is YYNGEE in the germline V gene. Trimming cost V 4 bases and J 1 base, with 11 bases left between them. For the CDR3, the DNA is TGTGCCAGCAGCCCAGAGGAGGTGAACACCGGGGAGCTGTTTTTT. Translated, it gives CASSPEEVNTGELFF.

There are many counts of this clone. This chain links TRBV6-1 with TRBJ2-5; D is unresolved. The CDR3 runs 14 residues. Trimming removed 2 bases at V and 0 bases at J, with 7 bases between. Germline-derived CDR1 and CDR2 are MNHNS and SASEGT. In DNA form, the CDR3 reads TGTGCCAGCAGTGAAATTGACAACCAAGAGACCCAGTACTTC. Protein product: CASSEIDNQETQYF.

This chain's CDR3 is CASSLDTYLQSLGYTF. CDR3 coding DNA: TGTGCCAGCAGCTTGGATACCTATTTACAGTCCCTAGGCTACACCTTC. This chain joins TRBV5-8 and TRBJ1-2; D uncertain. Germline V gene data show CDR1 as SGHTS and CDR2 as YDEGEE. This CDR3 comprises 16 residues. V was pared by 0 bases and J by 8 bases, with 20 bases between.

The rearrangement uses TRBV7-9 and TRBJ2-3; no clear D gene. Trimming took off 1 base at V and 2 bases at J, with 10 bases between the two ends. The germline V gene encodes CDR1 SEHNR and CDR2 FQNEAQ (reference sequence). The CDR3 runs to 15 residues. The CDR3 nucleotides read TGTGCCAGCAGCTTAGGCAGCGACGCCACAGATACGCAGTATTTT. Protein sequence: CASSLGSDATDTQYF. Full variable domain (outside the CDR3, taken from reference TRBV7-9 and TRBJ2-3): DTGVSQNPRHKITKRGQNVTFRCDPISEHNRLYWYRQTLGQGPEFLTYFQNEAQLEKSRLLSDRFSAERPKGSFSTLEIQRTEQGDSAMYLCASSLGSDATDTQYFGPGTRLTVL.